Shown below are 32 T cell receptor beta chains from a single sample sequenced in a study of shared clonotypes between healthy human individuals. Data came from immunoSEQ multiplex PCR; TCRdb stores just in-frame clones and leaves some out. The data contain a few million clones, about 92% of them singletons. Sequencing was carried out using naive CD4+ T cells from PBMCs. As for subset: CD45RA+ positively selected. The source is a man aged 18-30 years in good health. Some clones in this sample may be carry-over from other donors' samples.

The chain combines TRBV2 with TRBJ1-6, with 9 bases matching TRBD1. The V gene end was trimmed by 7 bases and the J gene end by 14 bases; junction bases not matched to a gene: 9. CDR1 SNHLY and CDR2 FYNNEI come from the germline V gene. The CDR3 is 13 residues long. The CDR3 sequence is CASIQTGGFSLHF. DNA for the CDR3: TGTGCCAGCATTCAGACAGGGGGTTTCTCCCTCCACTTT.

The chain combines TRBV11-2 with TRBJ1-5; TRBD1 agrees at 8 bases. Germline V lookup: CDR1 SGHAT, CDR2 FQNNGV. The CDR3 contains 15 residues. The trim removed 2 bases at V and 3 bases at J, leaving 3 bases unmatched. Here the CDR3 DNA reads TGTGCCAGCAGCTTATTCAGGGGGCCCAATCAGCCCCAGCATTTT. Encoded protein: CASSLFRGPNQPQHF.

The chain recombines TRBV5-1 with TRBJ2-5; D possibly matches TRBD1 or TRBD2 (6 bases each). Per germline, CDR1 SGHRS and CDR2 YFSETQ. The germline V and J ends were trimmed by 1 base and 1 base, with 14 bases remaining between them. The CDR3 covers 16 residues. The CDR3 DNA sequence: TGCGCCAGCAGCTTGAGGGGGGCTATTGGCCAAGAGACCCAGTACTTC. Protein sequence: CASSLRGAIGQETQYF.

The rearrangement links TRBV5-1 to TRBJ1-1; D not certain. Germline CDR1 reads SGHRS; CDR2 reads YFSETQ. The ends were cut back, 4 bases at V and 0 bases at J, with 13 bases in the middle. This CDR3 is built from 15 residues. The CDR3 bases are TGCGCCAGCAGCCCGCAGCCAGAAGTGAACACTGAAGCTTTCTTT. This gives the protein CASSPQPEVNTEAFF.

This clone has a single count. The V and J genes are TRBV6-1 and TRBJ1-3; weak D call: TRBD1 (5 bases). This CDR3 spans 14 amino acids. With 7 bases removed from V and 7 bases from J, the gap between germline ends came to 17 bases. The V gene's germline CDR1 is MNHNS and CDR2 SASEGT. The chain's CDR3 is CASNGPRDGNTIYF. DNA of the CDR3: TGTGCCAGCAATGGCCCCCGGGACGGTAACACCATATATTTT.

The chain uses TRBV5-1 and TRBJ2-3, with no clear D. Germline V gives CDR1 SGHRS, CDR2 YFSETQ. V lost 0 bases and J 6 bases, leaving 8 bases between the germline ends. The CDR3 contains 13 residues. CDR3 amino acids: CASSLDMGDTQYF. The CDR3 DNA is TGCGCCAGCAGCTTGGATATGGGGGATACGCAGTATTTT.

This clone was counted a single time. V gene TRBV29-1 combines with J gene TRBJ1-5; no firm D call. Per the germline V gene, CDR1 is SQVTM and CDR2 is ANQGSEA. With 7 bases removed from V and 7 bases from J, the gap between germline ends came to 17 bases. The CDR3 loop spans 13 amino acids. CDR3 sequence reads: CSAGYSRNQPQHF. Here the CDR3 DNA reads TGCAGCGCCGGGTACAGTAGGAACCAGCCCCAGCATTTT.

The J gene is TRBJ2-2, the V gene TRBV5-6, with D possibly being TRBD2 (6 bases). CDR1 SGHDT and CDR2 YYEEEE come from the germline V gene. V lost 0 bases and J 5 bases, leaving 11 bases between the germline ends. The CDR3 covers 15 residues. CDR3: CASSLGGTLTGELFF. CDR3 DNA: TGTGCCAGCAGCTTGGGCGGGACCCTAACCGGGGAGCTGTTTTTT. The full variable domain, completed using reference TRBV5-6 and TRBJ2-2, is DAGVTQSPTHLIKTRGQQVTLRCSPKSGHDTVSWYQQALGQGPQFIFQYYEEEERQRGNFPDRFSGHQFPNYSSELNVNALLLGDSALYLCASSLGGTLTGELFFGEGSRLTVL.

This clone turned up a few times. The chain uses TRBV12-1 and TRBJ1-3. TRBV12-1 is given as a pseudogene. The CDR3 spans 15 residues. The CDR3 nucleotides are TGTGCCAGCAGCTTTAGTTCGATTTGGGGAAACACCATATATTTT. Translating it yields CASSFSSIWGNTIYF.

The gene calls are TRBV7-9 and TRBJ2-7; possible D gene TRBD1, 6 bases. CDR1 is SEHNR, CDR2 FQNEAQ, per germline (reference sequence). This CDR3 contains 14 residues. Trimming left V 5 bases short and J 0 bases short, with 11 bases between. For the CDR3, the DNA is TGTGCCAGCAGCACCGGACAGATCTCCTACGAGCAGTACTTC. Encoded protein: CASSTGQISYEQYF.

This CDR3 reads CASSTTATKETQYF. The CDR3 DNA reads as TGTGCCAGCAGCACGACAGCGACGAAAGAGACCCAGTACTTC. The V call is TRBV5-8, the J call TRBJ2-5, with D perhaps TRBD1 (5 bases). Germline assignment: CDR1 SGHTS and CDR2 YDEGEE. The V end was cut by 4 bases, the J end by 3 bases, with 13 bases between. The CDR3 extends over 14 amino acids.

The chain couples TRBV5-4 to TRBJ2-5, with 8 bases matching TRBD2. The CDR3 runs 13 residues. V trimming: 10 bases; J trimming: 4 bases; junction bases outside the gene matches: 9. The V gene's germline CDR1 is SGHNT and CDR2 YYREEE (reference sequence). The CDR3 loop reads CAASTGGRETQYF. The CDR3 DNA reads TGTGCCGCCTCGACGGGGGGGCGAGAGACCCAGTACTTC.

V is TRBV7-2 and J is TRBJ1-3, with D unresolved. With 1 base removed from V and 9 bases from J, the gap between germline ends came to 16 bases. CDR3 length equals 15 residues. Germline V gives CDR1 SGHTA, CDR2 FQGNSA. The CDR3 nucleotides read TGTGCCAGCAGCTTAGTTGGCAGCCGGGAGAGCACCATATATTTT. Translation: CASSLVGSRESTIYF. The full variable domain, its missing parts supplied by reference TRBV7-2 and TRBJ1-3, is GAGVSQSPSNKVTEKGKDVELRCDPISGHTALYWYRQSLGQGLEFLIYFQGNSAPDKSGLPSDRFSAERTGGSVSTLTIQRTQQEDSAVYLCASSLVGSRESTIYFGEGSWLTVV.

The rearrangement uses TRBV7-9 and TRBJ1-2, with TRBD1 as a possible D gene (5 bases). Deletions cut 2 bases from V and 7 bases from J, with 14 bases between. Germline CDR1 reads SEHNR; CDR2 reads FQNEAQ (reference sequence). The CDR3 runs to 14 residues. CDR3 sequence reads: CASSLNPLRGGYTF. CDR3 coding DNA: TGTGCCAGCAGCTTAAATCCTCTAAGGGGTGGCTACACCTTC.

J is TRBJ2-3 and V is TRBV7-9; D is unclear. Per the germline V gene, CDR1 is SEHNR and CDR2 is FQNEAQ (reference sequence). This CDR3 region has 12 residues. The V and J ends lost 7 bases and 3 bases respectively, with 8 bases between them. This CDR3 reads CASTRLTDTQYF. The CDR3 DNA reads as TGTGCCAGCACCCGGTTGACAGATACGCAGTATTTT. The entire variable domain, with the rest obtained from reference TRBV7-9 and TRBJ2-3, is as follows: DTGVSQNPRHKITKRGQNVTFRCDPISEHNRLYWYRQTLGQGPEFLTYFQNEAQLEKSRLLSDRFSAERPKGSFSTLEIQRTEQGDSAMYLCASTRLTDTQYFGPGTRLTVL.

Turning to this clone: The sample has other DNA sequences that encode this CDR3 too. V usage is TRBV28 and J usage is TRBJ2-1; D call uncertain. This CDR3 region has 11 residues. Trimming left V 6 bases short and J 5 bases short, with 5 bases between. CDR1 MDHEN and CDR2 SYDVKM come from the germline V gene. The CDR3 nucleotides are TGTGCCAGCAGGACCAACAATGAGCAGTTCTTC. Translating it yields CASRTNNEQFF.

The J gene is TRBJ2-5, the V gene TRBV7-8; either TRBD1 or TRBD2 may fit D (5 bases each). This CDR3 is built from 13 residues. CDR1 is SGHVS and CDR2 is FQNEAQ in the germline V gene. V lost 1 base and J 11 bases, leaving 14 bases between the germline ends. CDR3: CASSLVSRDVQYF. The DNA of the CDR3 is TGTGCCAGCAGCTTAGTGAGTAGGGACGTACAGTACTTC.

For the CDR3, the DNA is TGTGCCAGCAGCCTTGGACAGTTCGAGCAGTACTTC. Protein product: CASSLGQFEQYF. This rearrangement joins TRBV4-2 to TRBJ2-7; D may be TRBD1 (6 bases). From germline, CDR1 is LGHNA and CDR2 YNFKEQ. V was shortened by 4 bases and J by 6 bases, with 10 bases between the two germline ends. The CDR3 spans 12 residues.

This chain uses TRBV5-4 with TRBJ2-5; the match to TRBD1 covers 9 bases. The CDR3 runs to 15 residues. CDR1 and CDR2 (germline): SGHNT, YYREEE (reference sequence). The junction had 8 bases not matched to a gene; V was cut back by 4 bases and J by 4 bases. This chain's CDR3 is CASSPSGQGIETQYF. In nucleotides, the CDR3 is TGTGCCAGCAGCCCAAGCGGACAGGGGATAGAGACCCAGTACTTC.

The rearrangement links TRBV29-1 to TRBJ2-7, with D possibly matching TRBD2 (5 bases). Per germline, CDR1 SQVTM and CDR2 ANQGSEA. CDR3 length: 11 residues. Trimming pared 7 bases from V and 3 bases from J, leaving 10 bases between. The CDR3 DNA reads TGCAGCGGAAAAGACTACTACGAGCAGTACTTC. Translating gives CSGKDYYEQYF.

The gene calls are TRBV6-5 and TRBJ2-1; 7 nucleotides line up with TRBD1. The germline V gene encodes CDR1 MNHEY and CDR2 SVGAGI. The CDR3 length is 15 residues. With V trimmed by 5 bases and J by 6 bases, 10 bases remained unmatched. CDR3 coding DNA: TGTGCCAGCAGTGCAGGGGGTTCAAGGGTCAATGAGCAGTTCTTC. This codes for CASSAGGSRVNEQFF.

V and J are TRBV7-9 and TRBJ1-2; unclear D gene. This CDR3 region has 13 residues. V lost 5 bases to trimming and J lost 6 bases, with 13 bases between them. The V gene's germline CDR1 is SEHNR and CDR2 FQNEAQ (reference sequence). CDR3 loop: CASSVGFKDGYTF. CDR3 in DNA: TGTGCCAGCAGCGTCGGGTTTAAGGATGGCTACACCTTC.

V gene TRBV2 combines with J gene TRBJ2-1, with D uncertain. Trimming cost V 10 bases and J 1 base, with 11 bases left between them. The germline CDR1 and CDR2 sequences are SNHLY and FYNNEI. The CDR3 has 13 amino acids. The CDR3 is CAISPRSYNEQFF. Here the CDR3 DNA reads TGTGCCATCTCACCCAGGTCCTACAATGAGCAGTTCTTC.

The chain uses TRBV6-5 and TRBJ1-2; D is undetermined. CDR3 length equals 13 residues. With 3 bases removed from V and 6 bases from J, the gap between germline ends came to 11 bases. From germline, CDR1 is MNHEY and CDR2 SVGAGI. DNA of the CDR3: TGTGCCAGCAGTTATGAGGGTTTGGATGGCTACACCTTC. It encodes CASSYEGLDGYTF.

The V gene is TRBV2, the J gene TRBJ1-5, with D perhaps matching TRBD1 (6 bases). Trimming took 5 bases from V and 5 from J, leaving 13 bases between them. The CDR3 is made up of 14 amino acids. Germline lookup yields CDR1 SNHLY and CDR2 FYNNEI. This CDR3 is CASSNRAGDQPQHF. CDR3 coding DNA: TGTGCCAGCAGTAACAGGGCGGGAGATCAGCCCCAGCATTTT.

This chain connects TRBV6-5 to TRBJ1-2, with D uncertain. The V end was cut by 2 bases, the J end by 3 bases, with 7 bases between. The CDR3 runs 13 residues. Germline loops: CDR1 MNHEY, CDR2 SVGAGI. The CDR3 DNA sequence: TGTGCCAGCAGTTACGAGGCATACTATGGCTACACCTTC. Translation: CASSYEAYYGYTF.

V gene TRBV7-2 combines with J gene TRBJ2-5; D perhaps matches TRBD1 (6 bases). Germline CDR1 SGHTA, CDR2 FQGNSA. Trimming pared 2 bases from V and 1 base from J, leaving 11 bases between. This CDR3 is 15 amino acids long. The CDR3 DNA is TGTGCCAGCAGCTTAAGGCGGACAGCCCAAGAGACCCAGTACTTC. Encoded protein: CASSLRRTAQETQYF.

This clone was detected only once. The chain couples TRBV5-1 to TRBJ1-4, with TRBD1 identical over 7 bases. The CDR3 is 15 amino acids. The J segment lost 7 bases and the V segment lost 3 bases, leaving 9 bases of the junction unmatched. Germline-derived CDR1 and CDR2 are SGHRS and YFSETQ. The CDR3 DNA follows: TGCGCCAGCAGCTCCCAGGGGGGGGCTGGTGAAAAACTGTTTTTT. Protein sequence: CASSSQGGAGEKLFF.

The CDR3, as DNA: TGTGCCGGGGGGGACAGGCCCGGGGAGCTGTTTTTT. This sequence encodes CAGGDRPGELFF. The chain couples TRBV7-2 to TRBJ2-2; D is possibly TRBD1 (8 bases). From germline, CDR1 is SGHTA and CDR2 FQGNSA. There are 12 residues in the CDR3. V was pared by 11 bases and J by 6 bases, with 13 bases between.

The rearrangement links TRBV7-6 to TRBJ1-3, with D perhaps matching TRBD1 (6 bases). The V end was cut by 3 bases, the J end by 2 bases, with 11 bases between. This CDR3 region has 15 residues. Germline V lookup: CDR1 SGHVS, CDR2 FNYEAQ. The CDR3 here is CASSFGRGTGNTIYF. The DNA for the CDR3 is TGTGCCAGCAGCTTTGGCAGGGGAACTGGAAACACCATATATTTT.

The chain employs TRBV28 and TRBJ2-5, with D perhaps assigned TRBD1 or TRBD2 (5 bases each). The J call may be faulty, since TRBJ2-7 better matches the DNA end. The CDR3 loop spans 14 amino acids. CDR1 is MDHEN and CDR2 is SYDVKM in the germline V gene. The DNA of the CDR3 is TGTGCCAGCAGTAGACCGGGACCCTCCTACGAGCAGTACTTC. This sequence encodes CASSRPGPSYEQYF.

The chain combines TRBV4-1 with TRBJ2-1; tentatively, D is TRBD1 or TRBD2 (5 bases each). Germline loops: CDR1 MGHRA, CDR2 YSYEKL. V gave up 2 bases and J gave up 9 bases, with 20 bases separating them. This CDR3 region has 16 residues. Here the CDR3 reads CASSQTGTQRFSEQFF. The CDR3 DNA reads TGCGCCAGCAGCCAAACCGGGACCCAAAGGTTCAGTGAGCAGTTCTTC.